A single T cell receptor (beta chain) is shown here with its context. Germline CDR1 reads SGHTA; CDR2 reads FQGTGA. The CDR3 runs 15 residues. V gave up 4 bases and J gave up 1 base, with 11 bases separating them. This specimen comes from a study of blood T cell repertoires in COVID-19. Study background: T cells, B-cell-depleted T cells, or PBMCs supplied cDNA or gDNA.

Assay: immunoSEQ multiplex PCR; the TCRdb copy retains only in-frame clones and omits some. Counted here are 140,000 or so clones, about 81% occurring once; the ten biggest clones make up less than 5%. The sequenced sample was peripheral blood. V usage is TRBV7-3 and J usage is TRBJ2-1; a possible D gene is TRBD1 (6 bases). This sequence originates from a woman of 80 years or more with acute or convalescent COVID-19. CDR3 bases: TGTGCCAGCAGCTCACAGGGTAGGTCCTACAATGAGCAGTTCTTC. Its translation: CASSSQGRSYNEQFF. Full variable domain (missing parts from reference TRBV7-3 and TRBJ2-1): GAGVSQTPSNKVTEKGKYVELRCDPISGHTALYWYRQSLGQGPEFLIYFQGTGAADDSGLPNDRFFAVRPEGSVSTLKIQRTERGDSAVYLCASSSQGRSYNEQFFGPGTRLTVL.